This T cell receptor (beta chain) was recovered during a study of T-cell memory formation after mild COVID-19. Study summary: The study found TCR clusters largely donor specific.

CDR3 length equals 15 residues. Germline loops: CDR1 LGHDT, CDR2 YNNKEL (reference sequence). Trimming took off 0 bases at V and 4 bases at J, with 13 bases between the two ends. Via MiXCR, TCRdb re-called the 5' RACE reads, giving one row per CDR3 protein. In the table there are around 440,000 distinct CDR3 sequences, about 20% of which are singletons. As regards this clonotype: Its antigen is still unknown.

Points from the study as a whole: Contracting clones from day 15 to 85 had balanced CD4/CD8; later expanders favoured CD4+.

This sequence joins TRBV3-1 and TRBJ2-7; TRBD2 might be the D (7 bases). This TCR was recovered from an adult woman who had mild COVID-19 (a few samples of this study predate the infection). Cell type and time point are not known. Sequencing used PBMCs or a T cell subset sorted from them (not recorded which). The CDR3 sequence is CASSQEGGARYEQYF. The CDR3 DNA reads TGTGCCAGCAGCCAAGAAGGGGGGGCTAGGTACGAGCAGTACTTC.